This T cell receptor beta chain was captured by sequencing in a study of CD8+CD57+ T cells in acquired aplastic anemia. General study points: Overlapping CD8+ CDR3 repertoires of patients and controls contained roughly 29 shared sequences. The CD8+ Simpson's diversity of patients and controls was not significantly different.

Patients sequenced had flow cytometry evidence of CD8+CD57+ cell expansion. Every patient was diagnosed with severe acquired aplastic anemia. Germline V CDR1 and CDR2: SNHLY, FYNNEI. The ends were cut back, 2 bases at V and 1 base at J, with 10 bases in the middle. The CDR3 runs 15 residues. Profiles of TCR beta VDJ and CDR3 were generated from a genomic DNA template. Each CDR3 protein gets one entry after TCRdb re-called the reads with MiXCR. Of about 470,000 distinct CDR3 sequences listed, more than 25% are singletons. This clonotype was seen only a few times. Antigen: not known. Sequencing was performed on sorted CD4+, CD8+, or CD8+CD57+ T cells (not recorded which) from PBMCs. V is TRBV2 and J is TRBJ2-3; D gene unclear. The clonotype comes from a human donor with aplastic anemia. CDR3 residues: CASSELSGGTDTQYF. CDR3 in DNA: TGTGCCAGCAGTGAATTATCTGGGGGCACAGATACGCAGTATTTT.